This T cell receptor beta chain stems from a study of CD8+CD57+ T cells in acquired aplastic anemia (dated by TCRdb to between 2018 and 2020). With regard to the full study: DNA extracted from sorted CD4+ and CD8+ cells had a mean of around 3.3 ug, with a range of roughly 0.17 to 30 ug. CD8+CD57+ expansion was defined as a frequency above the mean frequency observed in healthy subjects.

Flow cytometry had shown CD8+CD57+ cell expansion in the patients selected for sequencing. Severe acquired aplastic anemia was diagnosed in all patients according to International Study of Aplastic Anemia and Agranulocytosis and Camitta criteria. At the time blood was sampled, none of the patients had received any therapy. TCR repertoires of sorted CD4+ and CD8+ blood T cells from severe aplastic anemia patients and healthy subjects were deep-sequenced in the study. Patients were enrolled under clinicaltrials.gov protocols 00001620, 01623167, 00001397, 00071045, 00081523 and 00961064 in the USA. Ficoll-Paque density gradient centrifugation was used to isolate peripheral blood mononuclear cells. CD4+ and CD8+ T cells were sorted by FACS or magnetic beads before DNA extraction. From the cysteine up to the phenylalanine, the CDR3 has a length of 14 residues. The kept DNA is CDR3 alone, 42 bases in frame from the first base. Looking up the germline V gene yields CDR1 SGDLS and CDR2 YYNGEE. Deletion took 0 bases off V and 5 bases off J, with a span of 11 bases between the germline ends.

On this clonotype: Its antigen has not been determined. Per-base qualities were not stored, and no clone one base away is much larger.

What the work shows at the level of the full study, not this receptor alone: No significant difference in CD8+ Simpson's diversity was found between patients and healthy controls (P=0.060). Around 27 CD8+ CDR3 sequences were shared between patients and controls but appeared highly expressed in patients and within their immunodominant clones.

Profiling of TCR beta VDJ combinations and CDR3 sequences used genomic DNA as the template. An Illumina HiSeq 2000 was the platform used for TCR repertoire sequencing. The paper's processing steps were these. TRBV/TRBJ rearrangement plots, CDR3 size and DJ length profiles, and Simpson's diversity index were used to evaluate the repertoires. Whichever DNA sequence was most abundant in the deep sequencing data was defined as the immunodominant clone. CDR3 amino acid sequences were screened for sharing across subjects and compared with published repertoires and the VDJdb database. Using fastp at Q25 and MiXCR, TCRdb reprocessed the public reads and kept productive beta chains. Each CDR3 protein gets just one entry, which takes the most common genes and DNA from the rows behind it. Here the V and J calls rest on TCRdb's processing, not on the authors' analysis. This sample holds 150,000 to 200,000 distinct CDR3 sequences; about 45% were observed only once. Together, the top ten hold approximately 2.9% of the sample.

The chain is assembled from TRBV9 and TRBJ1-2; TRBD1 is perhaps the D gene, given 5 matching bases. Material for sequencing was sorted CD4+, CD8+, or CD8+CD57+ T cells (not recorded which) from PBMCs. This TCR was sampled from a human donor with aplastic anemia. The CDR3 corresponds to CASSVVTGDYGYTF. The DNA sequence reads TGTGCCAGCAGCGTAGTAACAGGAGATTATGGCTACACCTTC.